Below, 18 T cell receptor beta chains from the same sample are listed, as sequenced in a study of T cells after yellow fever vaccination. One entry per CDR3 protein, called by TCRdb with MiXCR from the 5' RACE reads. The sample lists fewer than 350,000 distinct CDR3 sequences, approximately 3.8% occurring once. This sample comprised PBMCs, obtained on the day of the yellow fever booster vaccination. Receptors originate from a man between 18 and 35 years old who received the YFV17D yellow fever vaccine.

Ten or more counts support this clonotype. V is TRBV9 and J is TRBJ2-1, with 12 bases fitting TRBD2. Germline V gene data show CDR1 as SGDLS and CDR2 as YYNGEE. The CDR3 runs to 14 residues. V lost 0 bases and J lost 10; bases outside the gene matches: 2. Here the CDR3 reads CASSVDLAGGEQFF. The CDR3 coding sequence is TGTGCCAGCAGCGTAGACCTAGCGGGGGGGGAGCAGTTCTTC. The full variable domain, in which reference TRBV9 and TRBJ2-1 provide the parts outside the CDR3, is DSGVTQTPKHLITATGQRVTLRCSPRSGDLSVYWYQQSLDQGLQFLIQYYNGEERAKGNILERFSAQQFPDLHSELNLSSLELGDSALYFCASSVDLAGGEQFFGPGTRLTVL.

This clonotype came up a few times. The V and J genes are TRBV7-9 and TRBJ2-7, with 11 positions matching TRBD1. The germline V gene encodes CDR1 SEHNR and CDR2 FQNEAQ (reference sequence). This CDR3 has 14 residues. With V trimmed by 9 bases and J by 3 bases, 7 bases remained unmatched. The CDR3 DNA reads as TGTGCCAGTACTCGGGACAGGGGGGTCTACGAGCAGTACTTC. Protein product: CASTRDRGVYEQYF.

This clonotype was recorded many times. This chain uses TRBV9 with TRBJ2-1, with a tentative D call TRBD1 (6 bases). There are 16 residues in the CDR3. Trimming took off 0 bases at V and 4 bases at J, with 14 bases between the two ends. The germline V gene encodes CDR1 SGDLS and CDR2 YYNGEE. CDR3 sequence (DNA): TGTGCCAGCAGCGTAGTAGGTACAGGGTTATACAATGAGCAGTTCTTC. Its translation: CASSVVGTGLYNEQFF.

In its sample, this clonotype was seen a few times. The chain employs TRBV12-3 or TRBV12-4 and TRBJ2-5; D may be TRBD2 (5 bases). Between the trimmed V and J ends, which lost 5 bases and 1 base, there was a span of 11 bases. This CDR3 has 14 residues. CDR3: CASSAPGLQETQYF. As DNA, the CDR3 is TGTGCCAGCAGTGCTCCCGGACTCCAAGAGACCCAGTACTTC.

This clonotype was seen a handful of times. J is TRBJ1-1 and V is TRBV29-1; a weak D match, TRBD1 (6 bases). Trimming took off 7 bases at V and 2 bases at J, with 11 bases between the two ends. The CDR3 contains 12 residues. CDR1 is SQVTM, CDR2 ANQGSEA, per germline. DNA for the CDR3: TGCAGCGGGACGGACAGCAACACTGAAGCTTTCTTT. Its translation: CSGTDSNTEAFF.

This clonotype was counted between two and nine times. This chain connects TRBV12-3 or TRBV12-4 to TRBJ2-6; D unclear. The CDR3 contains 16 residues. Trimming took 2 bases from V and 0 from J, leaving 8 bases between them. The CDR3 sequence: CASSLRRNSGANVLTF. The CDR3 DNA reads TGTGCCAGCAGTTTAAGACGGAACTCTGGGGCCAACGTCCTGACTTTC.

This clonotype was found a few times. The chain joins TRBV12-3 or TRBV12-4 to TRBJ2-2; 7 bases are shared with TRBD1. V trimming: 0 bases; J trimming: 6 bases; junction bases outside the gene matches: 1. The CDR3 runs 14 residues. This CDR3 reads CASSLAGGPGELFF. CDR3 nucleotide sequence: TGTGCCAGCAGTTTAGCAGGGGGCCCCGGGGAGCTGTTTTTT.

This clonotype was picked up many times. V and J are TRBV9 and TRBJ2-3; D gene ambiguous. V gave up 4 bases and J gave up 4 bases, with 10 bases separating them. This CDR3 has 13 amino acids. Germline values: CDR1 SGDLS, CDR2 YYNGEE. The CDR3 DNA follows: TGTGCCAGCAGCCCCGACCTCCCAGATACGCAGTATTTT. The encoded protein is CASSPDLPDTQYF.

This clonotype was detected a few times. The J gene is TRBJ1-1, the V gene TRBV9; no firm D call. The CDR3 contains 13 residues. Trimming removed 0 bases from V and 3 bases from J, with 6 bases in between. CDR1 SGDLS and CDR2 YYNGEE come from the germline V gene. The CDR3 reads CASSVEGYTEAFF. Written as DNA, the CDR3 is TGTGCCAGCAGCGTAGAAGGTTACACTGAAGCTTTCTTT.

This clonotype was detected a few times. This chain joins TRBV28 and TRBJ1-2, with D possibly being TRBD1 (5 bases). Germline V lookup: CDR1 MDHEN, CDR2 SYDVKM. This CDR3 region has 14 residues. Trimming stripped 6 bases from V and 3 bases from J, with 14 bases between. The CDR3 is CASSLTALYYGYTF. CDR3 nucleotide sequence: TGTGCCAGCAGCCTGACAGCGCTCTACTATGGCTACACCTTC.

This clonotype was seen ten or more times. V usage is TRBV5-1 and J usage is TRBJ2-5; a possible D gene is TRBD1 (6 bases). Trimming removed 2 bases at V and 5 bases at J, with 13 bases between. Germline CDR1 and CDR2: SGHRS and YFSETQ. CDR3 length equals 14 residues. CDR3 bases: TGCGCCAGCAGCTTCTCAGGGGTACGGGAGACCCAGTACTTC. This translates into CASSFSGVRETQYF.

Only a few counts were recorded for this clonotype. The chain couples TRBV7-2 to TRBJ2-3; D not resolved. This CDR3 is built from 15 residues. The germline CDR1 and CDR2 sequences are SGHTA and FQGNSA. V was shortened by 7 bases and J by 2 bases, with 16 bases between the two germline ends. The CDR3 bases are TGTGCCAGCACCGTCAACAACCGAAACACAGATACGCAGTATTTT. It codes for CASTVNNRNTDTQYF.

This clonotype came up many times. V usage is TRBV9 and J usage is TRBJ2-1; D might be TRBD1 or TRBD2, each matching 6 bases. CDR1 is SGDLS and CDR2 is YYNGEE in the germline V gene. Deletions cut 3 bases from V and 5 bases from J, with 15 bases between. The CDR3 extends over 15 amino acids. The CDR3 protein is CASSAGGSVNNEQFF. The DNA of the CDR3 is TGTGCCAGCAGCGCCGGGGGCTCCGTAAACAATGAGCAGTTCTTC.

This clonotype was seen a few times. The chain has TRBV11-2 and TRBJ2-1; a weak D match, TRBD2 (6 bases). Trimming left V 5 bases short and J 11 bases short, with 19 bases between. In germline, CDR1 is SGHAT, CDR2 FQNNGV. The CDR3 contains 14 residues. The CDR3 DNA reads as TGTGCCAGCAGCCCCGGGGGTCAAGCGGTAAAGCAGTTCTTC. Translated, it gives CASSPGGQAVKQFF.

This clonotype has a handful of counts. V usage is TRBV5-1 and J usage is TRBJ1-1; the D is unclear. In germline, CDR1 is SGHRS, CDR2 YFSETQ. V was shortened by 3 bases and J by 2 bases, with 17 bases between the two germline ends. The CDR3 sequence is 16 residues long. In DNA, the CDR3 is TGCGCCAGCAGCTGGAGCTCTTACCTACCCAACACTGAAGCTTTCTTT. Translation: CASSWSSYLPNTEAFF. The entire variable domain, with the rest obtained from reference TRBV5-1 and TRBJ1-1, is as follows: KAGVTQTPRYLIKTRGQQVTLSCSPISGHRSVSWYQQTPGQGLQFLFEYFSETQRNKGNFPGRFSGRQFSNSRSEMNVSTLELGDSALYLCASSWSSYLPNTEAFFGQGTRLTVV.

V usage is TRBV12-3 or TRBV12-4 and J usage is TRBJ1-5, with no clear D. V gave up 6 bases and J gave up 4 bases, with 7 bases separating them. The CDR3 contains 12 residues. The CDR3 protein is CASSPWNQPQHF. The CDR3 bases are TGTGCCAGCAGCCCCTGGAATCAGCCCCAGCATTTT.

The V call is TRBV27, the J call TRBJ1-1, with D hard to call. The CDR3 is 13 residues long. The V end lost 6 bases, the J end lost 8 bases, and 16 bases lay between the germline ends. CDR1 and CDR2 from the germline V gene are MNHEY and SMNVEV (reference sequence). In nucleotides, the CDR3 is TGTGCCAGCAGCCCATTCCTGGAGGGAGAAGCTTTCTTT. Protein: CASSPFLEGEAFF.

This clonotype was recorded many times. The chain couples TRBV5-1 to TRBJ1-4; possible D gene TRBD1, 5 bases. V lost 3 bases to trimming and J lost 8 bases, with 17 bases between them. The CDR3 consists of 15 residues. Germline-derived CDR1 and CDR2 are SGHRS and YFSETQ. The CDR3 DNA reads TGCGCCAGCAGCTACTTGGGGGTGTCGCGGGAAAAACTGTTTTTT. This sequence encodes CASSYLGVSREKLFF. Full variable domain (remainder filled in from reference TRBV5-1 and TRBJ1-4): KAGVTQTPRYLIKTRGQQVTLSCSPISGHRSVSWYQQTPGQGLQFLFEYFSETQRNKGNFPGRFSGRQFSNSRSEMNVSTLELGDSALYLCASSYLGVSREKLFFGSGTQLSVL.